This T cell receptor beta chain was obtained from a study of CD8+ T cells in alopecia areata. After removal of 2 bases from V and 5 bases from J, the junction contained 5 bases not matched to a gene. This CDR3 is built from 14 residues. Germline V lookup: CDR1 SGHRS, CDR2 YFSETQ. Treatment given: oral pan-JAK inhibitor, 5-10 mg twice daily. cDNA serving as the sequencing template came from extracted, reverse transcribed RNA. Repertoires were generated with immunoSEQ multiplex PCR, while TCRdb's copy carries only in-frame clones and drops some. The sample has around 110,000 clones, roughly three fifths seen once. This clone was recorded a few times.

The receptor comes from a human donor with alopecia areata. The input for sequencing was CD8+ T cells sorted from blood, taken at week 24, from a patient treated with tofacitinib. The chain employs TRBV5-1 and TRBJ2-3; 7 nucleotides match TRBD2. CDR3 sequence: CASSFRLARDTQYF. For the CDR3, the DNA is TGCGCCAGCAGCTTCAGACTAGCTAGAGATACGCAGTATTTT.